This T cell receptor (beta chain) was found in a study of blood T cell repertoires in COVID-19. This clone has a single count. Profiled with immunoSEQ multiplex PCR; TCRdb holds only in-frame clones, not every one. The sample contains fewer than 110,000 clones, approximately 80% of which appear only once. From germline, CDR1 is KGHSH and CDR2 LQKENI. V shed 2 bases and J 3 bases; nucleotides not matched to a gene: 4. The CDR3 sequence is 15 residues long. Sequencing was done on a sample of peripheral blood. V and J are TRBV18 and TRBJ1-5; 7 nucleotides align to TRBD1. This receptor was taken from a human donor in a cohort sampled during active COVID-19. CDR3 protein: CASSPSTGDNQPQHF. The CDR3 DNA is TGTGCCAGCTCACCATCTACAGGGGACAATCAGCCCCAGCATTTT.